A selection of T cell receptor beta chains follows, all from one sample in a study of T cells in Graves' hyperthyroidism and ophthalmopathy. Each CDR3 protein gets one entry after TCRdb re-called the multiplex PCR reads with MiXCR. The top ten hold over 6% of the sample, which has nearly 600,000 distinct CDR3 sequences, 14% seen once. The specimen was blood. The receptor set was obtained from a woman younger than 30 with Graves' ophthalmopathy. Both conserved end residues are part of each CDR3. A D gene is named only where the DNA matches it firmly. Size is stated for part of the rows, as once, few or many counts, or as a class when the clone is expanded.

clone size,V gene,D gene,J gene,CDR3 protein,CDR3 DNA
many,TRBV18,NA,TRBJ2-7,CASSPRGPSYEQYF,TGTGCCAGCTCACCAAGGGGTCCCTCCTACGAGCAGTACTTC
NA,TRBV7-2,NA,TRBJ2-7,CASSTPGTQSSYEQYF,TGTGCCAGCAGCACCCCCGGGACACAGAGCTCCTACGAGCAGTACTTC
NA,TRBV28,NA,TRBJ2-2,CASSKDSIQLFF,TGTGCCAGCAGTAAGGACTCAATACAGCTGTTTTTT
many,TRBV6-1,TRBD2,TRBJ2-5,CASRHLTSGVRETQYF,TGTGCCAGCAGACACCTTACTAGCGGAGTGAGAGAGACCCAGTACTTC
many,TRBV3-1,NA,TRBJ1-5,CASSQDGGAANQPQHF,TGTGCCAGCAGCCAAGACGGTGGGGCAGCTAATCAGCCCCAGCATTTT
NA,TRBV28,NA,TRBJ1-2,CASSRYRAVIANYGYTF,TGTGCCAGCAGTCGCTACAGGGCCGTTATAGCTAACTATGGCTACACCTTC
NA,TRBV6-1,NA,TRBJ1-2,CASFPSGTRNYGYTF,TGTGCCAGCTTCCCCTCCGGGACAAGGAACTATGGCTACACCTTC
many,TRBV25-1,NA,TRBJ2-1,CASSALVAYNEQFF,TGTGCCAGCAGTGCATTGGTAGCTTACAATGAGCAGTTCTTC
NA,TRBV15,NA,TRBJ1-5,CATSRDGQGGNQPQHF,TGTGCCACCAGCAGAGATGGCCAGGGTGGAAATCAGCCCCAGCATTTT
NA,TRBV4-1,NA,TRBJ2-3,CASSATDGISTDTQYF,TGCGCCAGCAGCGCCACTGACGGCATCTCCACAGATACGCAGTATTTT
many,TRBV11-2,NA,TRBJ2-5,CASSYAGFNSETQYF,TGTGCCAGCAGCTATGCGGGGTTTAATTCGGAGACCCAGTACTTC
NA,TRBV9,NA,TRBJ2-1,CASSVGPSSYNGQFF,TGTGCCAGCAGCGTAGGGCCTAGCAGCTACAATGGGCAGTTCTTC
many,TRBV6-2/TRBV6-3,TRBD2,TRBJ2-5,CASSPGLAGVGETQYF,TGTGCCAGCAGCCCCGGACTAGCGGGAGTTGGAGAGACCCAGTACTTC
few,TRBV5-5,NA,TRBJ1-5,CASSLRGYQPQHF,TGTGCCAGCAGCCTACGGGGGTATCAGCCCCAGCATTTT
many,TRBV20-1,TRBD1,TRBJ2-7,CSARDLPLGTGWYEQYF,TGCAGTGCTAGAGACCTACCCCTGGGGACAGGGTGGTACGAGCAGTACTTC
many,TRBV2,TRBD2,TRBJ2-7,CASRPISGNYEQYF,TGTGCCAGCAGACCCATTAGCGGGAACTACGAGCAGTACTTC
many,TRBV5-1,NA,TRBJ2-1,CASSLNSGAEQFF,TGCGCCAGCAGCCTTAACAGCGGAGCTGAGCAGTTCTTC
few,TRBV19,TRBD1,TRBJ2-7,CASRSGQGTYEQYF,TGTGCCAGTAGGAGCGGACAGGGAACCTACGAGCAGTACTTC
NA,TRBV4-2,TRBD2,TRBJ2-7,CASSQEVLAGHVYEQYF,TGTGCCAGCAGCCAAGAGGTCCTAGCGGGCCATGTCTACGAGCAGTACTTC
many,TRBV11-3,NA,TRBJ2-5,CASSFGFNQETQYF,TGTGCCAGCAGCTTCGGGTTCAATCAAGAGACCCAGTACTTC
few,TRBV20-1,NA,TRBJ1-1,CSARRTDAFF,TGCAGTGCTCGAAGGACAGATGCTTTCTTT
few,TRBV15,TRBD1,TRBJ1-5,CATSREIRQGVEQPQHF,TGTGCCACCAGCAGAGAGATTCGTCAGGGGGTCGAACAGCCCCAGCATTTT